This T cell receptor (beta chain) was identified in a study of low-dose radiotherapy and immunotherapy resistance in tumors. Study at large: Individuals in Cohort 2 had 1 Gy per fraction every two weeks, adding up to 13 Gy over 26 weeks. A daily 300 mg dose of oral aspirin was taken by patients for four cycles from cycle 1 day 1.

Germline V gives CDR1 SGHRS, CDR2 YFSETQ. The CDR3 sequence is 16 residues long. V dropped 0 bases and J dropped 6; count of bases not matched to a gene: 9. First-strand cDNA relied on TRAV- and TRBV-specific primers spanning alpha and beta chains. TCRs were put through 20 to 25 PCR cycles of amplification with Phusion. A constant-region primer and the V-primer adapter served as the primer pair. TCRdb used MiXCR to reprocess the reads, holding one entry per CDR3 protein. The table includes some 40,000 distinct CDR3 sequences, less than 25% detected once. Time point of the sample: after trial treatment. The treatment denotes: LDRT plus nivolumab, ipilimumab, low-dose cyclophosphamide and aspirin (RACIN trial). Donors were treated with nivolumab, ipilimumab, aspirin, and low-dose cyclophosphamide and radiotherapy.

Sample: PBMCs, taken after low-dose radiotherapy plus immunotherapy. The V call is TRBV5-1, the J call TRBJ2-3; 8 nucleotides agree with TRBD2. This receptor was obtained from a female donor with ovarian cancer. CDR3 in amino acids: CASSLAVTGGQDTQYF. DNA for the CDR3: TGCGCCAGCAGCTTGGCCGTGACGGGGGGGCAGGATACGCAGTATTTT.